This T cell receptor beta chain is drawn from a study of T cell changes during pregnancy in multiple sclerosis. Germline-derived CDR1 and CDR2 are LNHDA and SQIVND (reference sequence). The V gene lost 5 bases and the J gene lost 0 bases, with 23 bases spanning the gap. The CDR3 runs to 18 residues. The assay was immunoSEQ multiplex PCR, and TCRdb's table has in-frame clones only and misses some. The sample shows under 65,000 clones, 85% to 95% of them seen only once. Specimen: CD4+ T cells from peripheral blood mononuclear cells, collected in the third trimester of pregnancy. The sequence derives from a female donor with multiple sclerosis, enrolled in a pregnancy study. The chain carries TRBV19 and TRBJ2-7, with D maybe TRBD1 (5 bases). CDR3 bases: TGTGCCAGTAGTCCGATGGGGCTCACCGTGACCCACTCCTACGAGCAGTACTTC. This translates into CASSPMGLTVTHSYEQYF.